These 4 T cell receptor beta chains originate from one sample sequenced in a study of response to subunit inactivated influenza vaccine. From the RT-PCR reads, TCRdb called clonotypes with MiXCR, one entry per CDR3 protein. The repertoire holds more than 700,000 distinct CDR3 sequences, with 21% as singletons. Sequencing was performed on PBMCs from blood, taken about 5 days after vaccination. These receptors were collected from a man aged 50 to 60 who received an inactivated influenza vaccine.

At least ten counts were recorded for this clonotype. The chain carries TRBV7-9 and TRBJ2-1; D remains ambiguous. V gave up 2 bases and J gave up 8 bases, with 4 bases separating them. Germline assignment: CDR1 SEHNR and CDR2 FQNEAQ (reference sequence). The CDR3 has 11 amino acids. CDR3 coding DNA: TGTGCCAGCAGCTTACGGTATGAGCAGTTCTTC. Its protein product is CASSLRYEQFF.

This clonotype was found a few times. The V call is TRBV12-3 or TRBV12-4, the J call TRBJ2-5; no firm D call. The CDR3 sequence is 12 residues long. V was pared by 5 bases and J by 4 bases, with 8 bases between. In nucleotides, the CDR3 is TGTGCCAGCAGTACAACTATAGAGACCCAGTACTTC. Its translation is CASSTTIETQYF.

This clonotype showed up just a few times. The chain links TRBV5-1 to TRBJ2-1; no firm D call. V was trimmed by 0 bases and J by 7 bases, leaving 14 bases between them. This CDR3 comprises 15 residues. The germline V gene encodes CDR1 SGHRS and CDR2 YFSETQ. The CDR3, as DNA: TGCGCCAGCAGCTTGGTGGGCCCCAACGGGAATGAGCAGTTCTTC. It specifies CASSLVGPNGNEQFF.

The V and J genes are TRBV11-2 and TRBJ2-7, with D maybe TRBD2 (6 bases). This CDR3 has 13 residues. Germline loops: CDR1 SGHAT, CDR2 FQNNGV. V was clipped by 5 bases and J by 4 bases, with 12 bases between them. The CDR3 DNA follows: TGTGCCAGCAGCCCGGGACTCCAATACGAGCAGTACTTC. Its translation is CASSPGLQYEQYF.